The 20 T cell receptor delta chains presented below share a single source sample, sequenced in a study of γδ T cells in repeated Plasmodium falciparum infection (dated by TCRdb to the early 2020s). The library was made by multiplex PCR. TCRdb lists the instrument as Illumina MiSeq. With CATT, TCRdb called clones again from the public reads; duplicate DNA rows were later joined. Across this sample there are around 86,000 delta-chain clones, with 1.4% seen only once. The top ten constitute under 10% of the sample. Vgamma9/Vdelta2+ and Vdelta2-negative gammadelta T cell populations were flow-sorted from peripheral blood mononuclear cells for bulk TCR repertoire analysis. Sample: gamma-delta T cells from blood. These receptors all stem from a pool of human donors (malaria-infected and uninfected, not separated).

This clone showed up many times. This chain connects TRDV1 to TRDJ1; D might be TRDD2 or TRDD3, each matching 8 bases. No J gene is reported in TCRdb; it was inferred here by comparing the DNA with germline. The V end lost 2 bases, the J end lost 2 bases, and 21 bases lay between the germline ends. The CDR3 spans 18 residues. Germline CDR1 is TSWWSYY and CDR2 is QGS. CDR3: CALGESFLTGGQTDKLIF. Here the CDR3 DNA reads TGTGCTCTTGGGGAATCCTTCCTAACTGGGGGTCAAACCGATAAACTCATCTTT.

Ten or more counts support this clone. This chain links TRDV1 with TRDJ1, with TRDD3 identical over 13 bases. There are 16 residues in the CDR3. Germline V gene sequence: CDR1 TSWWSYY, CDR2 QGS. With 1 base clipped from V and 7 bases from J, the junction kept 6 bases outside the gene matches. The CDR3 DNA follows: TGTGCTCTTGGGGAACCCTACTGGGGGATACGAGGTAAACTCATCTTT. Translation gives CALGEPYWGIRGKLIF.

This clone was seen ten or more times. CDR3 protein: CALGDLTGGPAPDKLIF. For the CDR3, the DNA is TGTGCTCTTGGGGATCTCACAGGGGGCCCTGCACCCGATAAACTCATCTTT. V gene TRDV1 combines with J gene TRDJ1, with TRDD3 as a possible D gene (5 bases). This CDR3 has 17 residues. The ends were cut back, 3 bases at V and 3 bases at J, with 20 bases in the middle. The V gene's germline CDR1 is TSWWSYY and CDR2 QGS.

This clone was seen a few times. This DNA translates differently at residue 14 from the TCRdb protein, which is that of a much larger clone; a read error is likely, and the protein shown is the DNA's own translation. The CDR3 here is CALGDTLYSMTYWETYTDKLIF. For the CDR3, the DNA is TGTGCTCTTGGGGACACCCTTTATTCCATGACGTACTGGGAGACTTACACCGATAAACTCATCTTT. This sequence joins TRDV1 and TRDJ1, with D tentatively TRDD3 (6 bases). TCRdb supplies no J gene; here it was assigned by aligning the nucleotide sequence to germline. V was clipped by 3 bases and J by 0 bases, with 32 bases between them. Germline V lookup: CDR1 TSWWSYY, CDR2 QGS. The CDR3 is made up of 22 amino acids.

This clone was counted only a few times. The likely explanation is a read error, given a far larger clone one base away. The chain recombines TRDV2 with TRDJ3; TRDD3 aligns across 11 bases. The J gene is not listed in TCRdb, so it was assigned here from a DNA match to germline. V dropped 2 bases and J dropped 0; count of bases not matched to a gene: 14. Germline CDR1 reads GEAIGNYY; CDR2 reads EKD. CDR3 size: 22 residues. CDR3 DNA: TGTGCCTGTGACAGCGTGCTGGGGGATACCGTCGCGGGCTCCTGGGACACCCGACAGATGTTTTTC. Translated: CACDSVLGDTVAGSWDTRQMFF.

This clone was seen a handful of times. TCRdb's protein, taken from a much larger clone, differs from this DNA's translation at residue 16, likely owing to a read error; the protein displayed comes from the DNA. This chain joins TRDV1 and TRDJ1, with D possibly being TRDD3 (6 bases). This CDR3 has 19 amino acids. The germline CDR1 and CDR2 sequences are TSWWSYY and QGS. CDR3 bases: TGTGCTCTTGTGCTCTTCCCCCTCGCGGGGGGAGCGACCACCGATAACCTCATCTTT. The encoded protein is CALVLFPLAGGATTDNLIF.

Worth noting for this clone: The protein TCRdb gives is from a much larger clone and does not agree with this DNA's translation at residue 23, likely a read error; the protein shown here comes from the DNA. No J gene was assigned, while the V gene was called as TRAV36/DV7; TRDD3 is the table's D call, not checked against the DNA. Germline CDR1 VTNFRS, CDR2 LTSSGIE (reference sequence). CDR3 length equals 25 residues. The CDR3 sequence is CAVFLAFLPRGIWSLSTGYTDKPIF. The CDR3 nucleotides are TGTGCTGTTTTCTTAGCCTTCCTACCCCGGGGGATATGGTCATTGAGTACGGGGTACACCGATAAACCCATCTTT.

About this clone itself: TCRdb has a much larger clone's protein, which differs at residue 14 from the translation of this DNA, likely because of a read error; what is shown is the protein translated from the DNA. J is TRDJ1 and V is TRDV1; the D gene is possibly TRDD2 (5 bases). The J gene was missing in TCRdb and was found by matching the end of the DNA to germline. Germline V CDR1 and CDR2: TSWWSYY, QGS. V gave up 0 bases and J gave up 0 bases, with 26 bases separating them. This CDR3 has 21 residues. CDR3 DNA: TGTGCTCTTGGGGAACTCAAACCTTGCCGATTGATCCTAGAGTACACCGATAAACTCATCTTT. Protein sequence: CALGELKPCRLILEYTDKLIF.

Note on this clone: TCRdb's entry gives the protein of a much larger clone, which mismatches this DNA's translation at residue 7, likely from a read error; the protein reported here is translated from the DNA. The chain employs TRDV1 and TRDJ1; 7 nucleotides align to TRDD3. Because TCRdb records no J gene, it was assigned here through a match of the DNA to germline. V lost 0 bases to trimming and J lost 4 bases; unmatched junction nucleotides: 5. This CDR3 region has 15 residues. Germline V gene data show CDR1 as TSWWSYY and CDR2 as QGS. The CDR3 reads CALGELRYWGDKLIF. The CDR3 region has the DNA TGTGCTCTTGGGGAACTGCGGTACTGGGGCGATAAACTCATCTTT.

Note on this clone: For this DNA, TCRdb reports the protein of a much larger clone, which diverges at residue 17, most likely from a read error; the protein presented here is translated directly from the DNA. The gene calls are TRDV2 and TRDJ1, with 13 bases fitting TRDD3. The CDR3 has 18 amino acids. From germline, CDR1 is GEAIGNYY and CDR2 EKD. The CDR3 DNA reads TGTGCCTGTGACGGCGTGGTACTGGGGGATACGACCACCCAAAAACTCACCTTT. This codes for CACDGVVLGDTTTQKLTF.

In the case of this clone: The protein recorded in TCRdb matches a much larger clone and deviates from this DNA's translation at residue 18, suggesting a read error; the protein here is obtained by translating the DNA. The CDR3 reads CACGGTLPTTVLGDRYTGKLIF. CDR3 in DNA: TGTGCCTGTGGGGGGACCCTTCCTACGACTGTACTGGGGGATCGGTACACCGGTAAACTCATCTTT. V gene TRDV2 combines with J gene TRDJ1; perhaps TRDD3 as D (10 bases). The J gene, not given by TCRdb, was assigned here from a germline match of the nucleotide sequence. CDR3 length: 22 residues. Germline lookup yields CDR1 GEAIGNYY and CDR2 EKD.

The table lists this clone with a few counts. The mismatch at residue 15 between this DNA's translation and the TCRdb protein of a much larger clone likely reflects a read error; the protein shown is translated from the DNA. The V call is TRDV2, the J call TRDJ1, with 10 bases identical to TRDD3. The J gene, left out of TCRdb, was set here by checking the DNA against germline. CDR3 size: 18 residues. Germline V lookup: CDR1 GEAIGNYY, CDR2 EKD. The V segment lost 0 bases and the J segment 10 bases; nucleotides outside the gene matches: 19. The CDR3 DNA sequence: TGTGCCTGTGACACCCTGTACACTGGGGGATCTTACTTCGGTAGACTCATCTTT. This encodes CACDTLYTGGSYFGRLIF.

This clone was seen a few times. The translation of this DNA and the TCRdb protein of a much larger clone differ at residue 19, probably owing to a read error; the protein shown here is translated from the DNA. The V and J genes are TRDV1 and TRDJ1; 9 bases fit TRDD3. This CDR3 comprises 21 residues. Germline V gives CDR1 TSWWSYY, CDR2 QGS. Here the CDR3 DNA reads TGTGCTCTTGGGGAAAGCACTAGGTACTGGGGGACCCGGGGGTACACCGATAAACCCATCTTT. It is translated as CALGESTRYWGTRGYTDKPIF.

This clone was detected many times. The protein in TCRdb stems from a much larger clone and differs at residue 8 from this DNA's translation, likely a read error; here the protein is translated from the DNA. V gene TRDV1 combines with J gene TRDJ1, with TRDD3 matching over 8 bases. TCRdb records no J gene; here it was assigned by comparing the DNA to germline. The length of the CDR3 is 20 residues. V lost 4 bases, J lost 0 bases, and 19 bases stayed unmatched. Germline V gene data show CDR1 as TSWWSYY and CDR2 as QGS. DNA of the CDR3: TGTGCTCTTGGGGTATCCTTCCCACCGTACTGGGGGGAGTACACCGATAAACTCATCTTT. Translation: CALGVSFPPYWGEYTDKLIF.

To note about this clone: A read error is the likely source, as a far larger clone sits one nucleotide away. Other DNA sequences within the sample encode an identical CDR3. No J gene was named, though the V gene is TRDV1; whether TRDD3, the table's D call, matches the DNA was not checked. The CDR3 extends over 22 amino acids. Germline values: CDR1 TSWWSYY, CDR2 QGS. Here the CDR3 DNA reads TGTGCTCTTGGGGTCTTCTTTCCCTATGTGCTGGGGGATACCATGAATATTGATAAACTCATCTTC. Amino acid sequence: CALGVFFPYVLGDTMNIDKLIF.

As concerns this clone: The TCRdb record carries a much larger clone's protein, which differs from this DNA's translation at residue 16; a read error is the likely cause, and the protein listed here is the DNA translation. V gene TRDV1 combines with J gene TRDJ1, with 8 bases fitting TRDD2. The CDR3 is made up of 19 amino acids. Germline CDR1 reads TSWWSYY; CDR2 reads QGS. This chain's CDR3 is CALGESHFLRYRSTDRLIF. The CDR3 nucleotides read TGTGCTCTTGGGGAATCGCACTTCCTACGGTACCGCTCGACCGATAGACTCATCTTT.

Within the sample, this clone is medium-sized. The same CDR3 also results from other DNA sequences found in this sample. The V and J genes are TRDV3 and TRDJ1, with a possible D match to TRDD3 (6 bases). The CDR3 is 21 amino acids. Germline V gene lookup returns CDR1 TVYSNPD and CDR2 GDNSRS (reference sequence). Trimming took 0 bases from V and 0 from J, leaving 32 bases between them. The CDR3 loop is CAFRMRMDRPTGIRYTDKLIF. DNA for the CDR3: TGTGCCTTTAGGATGAGAATGGACCGGCCTACGGGGATTCGGTACACCGATAAACTCATCTTT.

This clone was seen many times. This CDR3 is CALHYSLLGPPDHFTDKLIF. CDR3 in DNA: TGTGCTCTCCATTATTCGTTATTGGGGCCTCCAGACCATTTCACCGATAAACTCATCTTT. The rearrangement joins TRDV1 to TRDJ1; perhaps TRDD3 as D (5 bases). Per germline, CDR1 TSWWSYY and CDR2 QGS. V lost 9 bases and J lost 1, with 33 bases in between. The CDR3 covers 20 residues.

As for this clone: TCRdb's protein for this DNA is that of a much larger clone and differs from the translation at residue 3, likely a read error; the protein shown is the DNA translation. The V and J genes are TRDV2 and TRDJ2; the match to TRDD3 covers 7 bases. This CDR3 has 18 residues. Germline CDR1 GEAIGNYY, CDR2 EKD. The CDR3 loop is CARDTLWAGDPSAAQLFF. In nucleotides, the CDR3 is TGTGCCCGTGACACCCTTTGGGCGGGGGATCCCTCGGCAGCACAACTCTTCTTT.

This clone was recorded a few times. With only one base between it and a far larger clone, this is likely a read error. The sample holds other DNA sequences that translate to the same CDR3. The V gene call is TRDV1, and the J gene call is absent; TRDD3 is the table's D call, not checked against the DNA. This CDR3 is built from 14 residues. Germline assignment: CDR1 TSWWSYY and CDR2 QGS. This CDR3 reads CALGEYYSGGSLIF. The CDR3 DNA reads as TGTGCTCTTGGGGAATACTACTCTGGGGGATCGCTCATCTTT.